What follows describes a single T cell receptor beta chain. Between the trimmed V and J ends, which lost 3 bases and 3 bases, there was a span of 16 bases. CDR1 SEHNR and CDR2 FQNEAQ come from the germline V gene (reference sequence). The CDR3 is made up of 16 amino acids. Separate from the approximately 720-subject first cohort was the approximately 110-subject validation cohort, to which the donors belonged. The sample belongs to a study of cytomegalovirus exposure and HLA in healthy donors. Study information: The 110 or so validation repertoires, a later analysis reported, used the same platform as the roughly 710 first-cohort repertoires.

The protocol was immunoSEQ multiplex PCR, while the TCRdb copy is restricted to in-frame clones and leaves out a portion. The sample has some 170,000 clones, 86% seen once; the top ten hold 2% to 3%. Sequencing was performed on PBMCs. This sequence joins TRBV7-9 and TRBJ2-3, with a weak D call TRBD1 (5 bases). The receptor comes from a man younger than 35 in good health and CMV-seropositive. The CDR3 reads CASSFPSSRATDTQYF. CDR3 bases: TGTGCCAGCAGCTTCCCTTCGAGCAGGGCAACAGATACGCAGTATTTT.